This TCR beta chain came from a study of OX40 agonist ivuxolimab in advanced cancers. Libraries were prepared by immunoSEQ multiplex PCR; TCRdb keeps only in-frame clonotypes and omits some of them. The repertoire includes tens of thousands of clones, about four fifths of them detected once, and less than 25% sits in the top ten. V lost 5 bases to trimming and J lost 9 bases; unmatched junction nucleotides: 5. The CDR3 loop spans 13 amino acids. The germline V gene encodes CDR1 SEHNR and CDR2 FQNEAQ (reference sequence). This clonotype originated in an adult with an advanced solid tumor such as melanoma, head and neck, liver or kidney cancer. This sample comprised CD4+ or CD8+ T cells sorted from blood, obtained in a trial of the OX40 agonist ivuxolimab. This chain connects TRBV7-9 to TRBJ2-1; 9 bases map to TRBD2. The CDR3 bases are TGTGCCAGCAGCCAGGGACTAGCCAGTGAGCAGTTCTTC. It specifies CASSQGLASEQFF.